This T cell receptor beta chain was sequenced in a study of shared clonotypes between healthy human individuals. This clone was seen repeatedly, ten times or more. Between the trimmed V and J ends, which lost 1 base and 1 base, there was a span of 7 bases. This CDR3 contains 15 residues. The germline V gene encodes CDR1 PRHDT and CDR2 FYEKMQ (reference sequence). Profiling relied on immunoSEQ multiplex PCR, and the TCRdb table lists in-frame clones only, not all of them. The sample includes about 2 million clones, roughly 94% seen only once; the top ten take more than 0.1%. The sample was naive CD4+ T cells sorted from blood. The subset denotes: CD45RA+ positively selected. This chain joins TRBV13 and TRBJ2-2; no clear D gene. The receptor was isolated from a man aged 18 to 29 in good health. CDR3 bases: TGTGCCAGCAGCTTAGTGACACTGAACACCGGGGAGCTGTTTTTT. Its translation is CASSLVTLNTGELFF.